Below are 10 T cell receptor beta chains sequenced from a single sample in a study of cytomegalovirus exposure and HLA in healthy donors. A multiplex PCR was run with 60 Vbeta primers and 13 Jbeta primers. The repertoire was sequenced with immunoSEQ multiplex PCR; TCRdb's copy has only in-frame clones and lacks some. The sample holds 170,000 or so clones, over 70% seen once. The source material was PBMCs. These receptors came from a woman in her thirties in good health and CMV-seropositive.

There are a few counts of this clone. The V call is TRBV30, the J call TRBJ1-1; D ambiguous. V lost 2 bases to trimming and J lost 10 bases, with 11 bases between them. CDR3 length: 11 amino acids. CDR1 and CDR2 from the germline V gene are GTSNPN and SVGIG (reference sequence). The CDR3: CAWSITDRAFF. In DNA, the CDR3 is TGTGCCTGGAGTATAACAGATAGAGCTTTCTTT.

The chain has TRBV5-1 and TRBJ2-7; 8 bases are a match to TRBD2. The CDR3 has 15 amino acids. Germline-derived CDR1 and CDR2 are SGHRS and YFSETQ. The V gene end was trimmed by 3 bases and the J gene end by 4 bases; junction bases not matched to a gene: 9. Here the CDR3 DNA reads TGCGCCAGCAGCTGGGCGGGGGCTAGCGGGTACGAGCAGTACTTC. This encodes CASSWAGASGYEQYF. Full variable domain (rest looked up from reference TRBV5-1 and TRBJ2-7): KAGVTQTPRYLIKTRGQQVTLSCSPISGHRSVSWYQQTPGQGLQFLFEYFSETQRNKGNFPGRFSGRQFSNSRSEMNVSTLELGDSALYLCASSWAGASGYEQYFGPGTRLTVT.

The V call is TRBV27, the J call TRBJ2-7; 7 nucleotides line up with TRBD1. J was trimmed by 2 bases and V by 5 bases; bases with no gene match: 3. The germline CDR1 and CDR2 sequences are MNHEY and SMNVEV (reference sequence). CDR3 length equals 13 residues. CDR3 in amino acids: CASSQTGTYEQYF. DNA of the CDR3: TGTGCCAGCAGTCAGACAGGGACCTACGAGCAGTACTTC.

The CDR3 DNA sequence: TGTGCCAGCAGCCGGGACAGGGGTAATCCCGGGGAGCTGTTTTTT. It translates to CASSRDRGNPGELFF. This chain uses TRBV6-4 with TRBJ2-2; the match to TRBD1 covers 10 bases. The CDR3 spans 15 residues. Germline CDR1 is MRHNA and CDR2 is SNTAGT. V lost 6 bases and J lost 6; bases outside the gene matches: 7.

The genes are TRBV9 and TRBJ2-7, with TRBD1 matching over 8 bases. The V gene end was trimmed by 4 bases and the J gene end by 2 bases; junction bases not matched to a gene: 5. CDR1 and CDR2 (germline): SGDLS, YYNGEE. This CDR3 comprises 14 residues. CDR3 region: CASSLGQATYEQYF. CDR3 nucleotide sequence: TGTGCCAGCAGCTTGGGACAGGCCACCTACGAGCAGTACTTC.

The chain carries TRBV28 and TRBJ2-7; 8 bases agree with TRBD1. With V trimmed by 6 bases and J by 2 bases, 12 bases remained unmatched. Germline-derived CDR1 and CDR2 are MDHEN and SYDVKM. This CDR3 has 16 residues. DNA for the CDR3: TGTGCCAGCAGCACTGGACAGGGTAATTCCCCCTACGAGCAGTACTTC. This translates into CASSTGQGNSPYEQYF.

The rearrangement uses TRBV10-3 and TRBJ2-2; no clear D. This CDR3 has 15 amino acids. V lost 4 bases and J 4 bases, leaving 13 bases between the germline ends. CDR1 and CDR2 (germline): ENHRY, SYGVKD. The CDR3 loop is CAISAVPPGTGELFF. The CDR3 coding sequence is TGTGCCATCAGTGCCGTCCCCCCGGGCACCGGGGAGCTGTTTTTT.

The chain employs TRBV6-1 and TRBJ2-1; 11 bases align to TRBD2. V shed 1 base, J shed 6 bases, and the junction held 11 bases outside the gene matches. The length of the CDR3 is 18 residues. CDR1 and CDR2 (germline): MNHNS, SASEGT. As DNA, the CDR3 is TGTGCCAGCAGTGAAGATTTACGAAGGCTAGCGGGAGGCAATGAGCAGTTCTTC. Translating it yields CASSEDLRRLAGGNEQFF.

The chain is built from TRBV7-2 and TRBJ2-5, with D perhaps matching TRBD2 (6 bases). Germline CDR1 and CDR2: SGHTA and FQGNSA. CDR3 size: 14 residues. The V end lost 5 bases, the J end lost 2 bases, and 12 bases lay between the germline ends. CDR3 sequence: CASSKGLLQETQYF. The DNA for the CDR3 is TGTGCCAGCAGCAAGGGACTTCTACAAGAGACCCAGTACTTC.

The rearrangement links TRBV6-4 to TRBJ1-2, with D unresolved. V gave up 5 bases and J gave up 8 bases, with 21 bases separating them. From germline, CDR1 is MRHNA and CDR2 SNTAGT. This CDR3 is 15 amino acids long. The CDR3 nucleotides are TGTGCCAGCAGTCTAAACCCCGGACTATTCCTCGGCTACACCTTC. Its translation: CASSLNPGLFLGYTF.